These 24 T cell receptor beta chains came from one sample sequenced in a study of blood T cell repertoires in COVID-19. Clones were read by immunoSEQ multiplex PCR, and TCRdb kept only the in-frame ones, dropping some. The sample contains some 50,000 clones, around 83% of which appear only once. Source material: peripheral blood. These receptors all stem from a man aged 40-49 years with active COVID-19.

The DNA for the CDR3 is TGTGCCATCAGTGAGTCCGGGACAGTCTACGAGCAGTACTTC. Protein sequence: CAISESGTVYEQYF. The chain combines TRBV10-3 with TRBJ2-7; 7 bases match TRBD1. V dropped 0 bases and J dropped 3; count of bases not matched to a gene: 2. Germline V CDR1 and CDR2: ENHRY, SYGVKD. This CDR3 has 14 residues.

The table lists this clone with a few counts. The genes are TRBV27 and TRBJ2-2, with 11 bases lining up with TRBD1. The J segment lost 8 bases and the V segment lost 10 bases, leaving 15 bases of the junction unmatched. Germline V gives CDR1 MNHEY, CDR2 SMNVEV (reference sequence). The CDR3 has 16 amino acids. Here the CDR3 reads CAIRSYGQGAMGELFF. For the CDR3, the DNA is TGTGCCATCCGGTCCTATGGACAGGGGGCGATGGGGGAGCTGTTTTTT.

V gene TRBV7-3 combines with J gene TRBJ1-2; the match to TRBD1 covers 11 bases. CDR3 length equals 15 residues. Germline loops: CDR1 SGHTA, CDR2 FQGTGA. Germline trimming cut 4 bases from V and 2 bases from J; bases unmatched to any gene: 3. CDR3 region: CASSWGQGENYGYTF. DNA of the CDR3: TGTGCCAGCAGCTGGGGACAGGGGGAAAACTATGGCTACACCTTC.

The gene calls are TRBV29-1 and TRBJ1-1; 9 bases map to TRBD1. The CDR3 is 15 residues long. Germline V gives CDR1 SQVTM, CDR2 ANQGSEA. J was trimmed by 0 bases and V by 6 bases; bases with no gene match: 8. The CDR3 protein is CSVPGQGTMNTEAFF. The DNA for the CDR3 is TGCAGCGTCCCGGGACAGGGAACAATGAACACTGAAGCTTTCTTT.

The chain employs TRBV27 and TRBJ2-3; possibly TRBD1 for D (5 bases). V shed 5 bases and J shed 6 bases, with 15 bases lying between them. The germline gives CDR1 MNHEY, CDR2 SMNVEV (reference sequence). This CDR3 has 14 residues. Written as DNA, the CDR3 is TGTGCCAGCAGTATTCCGACAGCCCGGGATACGCAGTATTTT. This translates into CASSIPTARDTQYF.

CDR3 sequence: CASSIGRAGNQPQHF. DNA for the CDR3: TGTGCCAGTAGTATAGGGAGGGCAGGCAATCAGCCCCAGCATTTT. This sequence joins TRBV19 and TRBJ1-5; the D is unclear. Deletions cut 1 base from V and 2 bases from J, with 9 bases between. The CDR3 runs 15 residues. CDR1 LNHDA and CDR2 SQIVND come from the germline V gene (reference sequence).

This clone was seen a single time. The V call is TRBV2, the J call TRBJ2-7; a possible D gene is TRBD1 (6 bases). The CDR3 is 12 amino acids. The germline V gene encodes CDR1 SNHLY and CDR2 FYNNEI. V gave up 6 bases and J gave up 4 bases, with 10 bases separating them. CDR3: CASSRTVYEQYF. The CDR3 DNA reads as TGTGCCAGCAGCCGGACAGTTTACGAGCAGTACTTC. Full variable domain (remainder filled in from reference TRBV2 and TRBJ2-7): EPEVTQTPSHQVTQMGQEVILRCVPISNHLYFYWYRQILGQKVEFLVSFYNNEISEKSEIFDDQFSVERPDGSNFTLKIRSTKLEDSAMYFCASSRTVYEQYFGPGTRLTVT.

The chain couples TRBV27 to TRBJ2-6; no clear D gene. CDR1 is MNHEY and CDR2 is SMNVEV in the germline V gene (reference sequence). V was pared by 5 bases and J by 4 bases, with 6 bases between. The CDR3 has 13 amino acids. The CDR3 DNA is TGTGCCAGCAGTCCCCCGGGGGCCAACGTCCTGACTTTC. Its protein is CASSPPGANVLTF. The complete variable domain, with remaining parts taken from reference TRBV27 and TRBJ2-6, reads EAQVTQNPRYLITVTGKKLTVTCSQNMNHEYMSWYRQDPGLGLRQIYYSMNVEVTDKGDVPEGYKVSRKEKRNFPLILESPSPNQTSLYFCASSPPGANVLTFGAGSRLTVL.

The J gene is TRBJ1-5, the V gene TRBV4-1; 8 bases agree with TRBD1. Unmatched junction bases numbered 5, after V lost 2 bases and J lost 2 bases. The germline V gene has CDR1 MGHRA and CDR2 YSYEKL. There are 16 residues in the CDR3. CDR3 in amino acids: CASSQNDRGGNQPQHF. CDR3 in DNA: TGCGCCAGCAGCCAAAATGACAGGGGAGGCAATCAGCCCCAGCATTTT.

The CDR3 reads CASSLRDRNTGELFF. The DNA of the CDR3 is TGTGCCAGCTCACTCCGGGACAGAAACACCGGGGAGCTGTTTTTT. The gene calls are TRBV18 and TRBJ2-2; 7 bases agree with TRBD1. V dropped 4 bases and J dropped 2; count of bases not matched to a gene: 4. CDR3 length: 15 amino acids. Germline V CDR1 and CDR2: KGHSH, LQKENI.

There are a few counts of this clone. V usage is TRBV9 and J usage is TRBJ1-2; no reliable D call. This CDR3 is 14 amino acids long. Trimming left V 3 bases short and J 3 bases short, with 12 bases between. The germline V gene encodes CDR1 SGDLS and CDR2 YYNGEE. The CDR3 DNA reads as TGTGCCAGCAGCGCAGAAGGGAGGTACTATGGCTACACCTTC. Translated: CASSAEGRYYGYTF.

V usage is TRBV5-1 and J usage is TRBJ2-1, with TRBD2 identical over 8 bases. CDR1 and CDR2 from the germline V gene are SGHRS and YFSETQ. V lost 0 bases and J lost 7; bases outside the gene matches: 3. The CDR3 consists of 14 residues. This CDR3 reads CASSLGASGNEQFF. The CDR3 region has the DNA TGCGCCAGCAGCTTGGGGGCTAGCGGGAATGAGCAGTTCTTC.

This chain uses TRBV30 with TRBJ2-1; D ambiguous. CDR1 GTSNPN and CDR2 SVGIG come from the germline V gene (reference sequence). This CDR3 spans 15 amino acids. The ends were cut back, 4 bases at V and 6 bases at J, with 19 bases in the middle. Written as DNA, the CDR3 is TGTGCCTGGAACCTGGATTACGGGTCTCCCAATGAGCAGTTCTTC. Amino acid sequence: CAWNLDYGSPNEQFF.

The chain is built from TRBV10-3 and TRBJ1-2; TRBD1 aligns across 8 bases. The ends lost 0 bases at V and 4 bases at J; junction bases unmatched: 7. Germline-derived CDR1 and CDR2 are ENHRY and SYGVKD. CDR3 size: 16 residues. The CDR3 here is CAISESSQGDSYGYTF. CDR3 nucleotides: TGTGCCATCAGTGAGTCGTCACAGGGGGACAGCTATGGCTACACCTTC.

This chain connects TRBV5-1 to TRBJ2-5; 8 nucleotides agree with TRBD1. The length of the CDR3 is 15 residues. Germline lookup yields CDR1 SGHRS and CDR2 YFSETQ. The V segment lost 1 base and the J segment 4 bases; nucleotides outside the gene matches: 6. The CDR3 DNA sequence: TGCGCCAGCAGCTTGCGTCCAGGGGGCGGAGAGACCCAGTACTTC. It translates to CASSLRPGGGETQYF.

This chain links TRBV5-1 with TRBJ2-1, with 12 positions matching TRBD2. The germline CDR1 and CDR2 sequences are SGHRS and YFSETQ. The CDR3 sequence is 15 residues long. Trimming removed 1 base from V and 7 bases from J; junction bases left unmatched: 3. DNA of the CDR3: TGCGCCAGCAGCTTGTGGACTAGCGGGAAAAATGAGCAGTTCTTC. Its protein is CASSLWTSGKNEQFF.

CDR3 nucleotide sequence: TGTGCCTGGGGAGGACAGCACTCCTACGAGCAGTACTTC. Translating gives CAWGGQHSYEQYF. V usage is TRBV30 and J usage is TRBJ2-7; the D gene is possibly TRBD1 (6 bases). Germline lookup yields CDR1 GTSNPN and CDR2 SVGIG (reference sequence). The germline V and J ends were trimmed by 5 bases and 0 bases, with 11 bases remaining between them. CDR3 length: 13 residues.

This sequence joins TRBV7-9 and TRBJ1-1, with D possibly TRBD1 on 5 matching bases. The germline V gene has CDR1 SEHNR and CDR2 FQNEAQ (reference sequence). The CDR3 extends over 14 amino acids. Trimming shortened V by 0 bases and J by 5 bases, and 10 bases separated the two germline ends. The CDR3 loop reads CASSLAEGRTEAFF. Here the CDR3 DNA reads TGTGCCAGCAGCTTAGCGGAGGGGCGAACTGAAGCTTTCTTT.

This sequence joins TRBV5-1 and TRBJ2-7, with D possibly matching TRBD1 (5 bases). Germline V gene lookup returns CDR1 SGHRS and CDR2 YFSETQ. Deletions cut 4 bases from V and 2 bases from J, with 10 bases between. This CDR3 has 13 amino acids. The CDR3 nucleotides are TGCGCCAGCAGCCCGATACAGGCCTACGAGCAGTACTTC. Amino acids: CASSPIQAYEQYF.

In its sample, this clone was seen once. CDR3 nucleotides: TGTGCCAGCAGCCCCGGACTAGCGGGAGGCCACGAGCAGTACTTC. Translated: CASSPGLAGGHEQYF. The chain combines TRBV7-8 with TRBJ2-7; 14 positions match TRBD2. From germline, CDR1 is SGHVS and CDR2 FQNEAQ. The CDR3 sequence is 15 residues long. J gave up 5 bases and V 5 bases, and 5 bases lay outside the gene matches.

V and J are TRBV19 and TRBJ2-7, with TRBD2 as a possible D gene (6 bases). The length of the CDR3 is 14 residues. In germline, CDR1 is LNHDA, CDR2 SQIVND (reference sequence). Trimming cost V 11 bases and J 7 bases, with 24 bases left between them. DNA for the CDR3: TGTGCCGGGAAAACGACTAGTAAGTCGGGGGAGCAGTACTTC. Its protein product is CAGKTTSKSGEQYF.

This sequence joins TRBV28 and TRBJ1-2, with 8 bases matching TRBD1. Germline-derived CDR1 and CDR2 are MDHEN and SYDVKM. This CDR3 is 17 amino acids long. Trimming took 8 bases from V and 4 from J; bases not matched to a gene: 18. CDR3 in amino acids: CASHIRDRLTPSYGYTF. As DNA, the CDR3 is TGTGCCAGCCATATCCGGGACAGGTTGACCCCTAGCTATGGCTACACCTTC.

As DNA, the CDR3 is TGTGCCTGGAGGAGGAGGGGTGGATATAATTCACCCCTCCACTTT. Translating it yields CAWRRRGGYNSPLHF. V and J are TRBV30 and TRBJ1-6; possibly TRBD1 for D (5 bases). The V gene's germline CDR1 is GTSNPN and CDR2 SVGIG (reference sequence). The CDR3 has 15 amino acids. Deletions cut 3 bases from V and 4 bases from J, with 13 bases between.

The chain's CDR3 is CASSPPTTGQPFNYGYTF. The DNA for the CDR3 is TGTGCCAGCTCACCACCTACTACCGGACAGCCCTTTAACTATGGCTACACCTTC. V is TRBV18 and J is TRBJ1-2, with D tentatively TRBD1 (6 bases). The CDR3 extends over 18 amino acids. V shed 0 bases and J shed 1 base, with 18 bases lying between them. Looked up from germline, CDR1 is KGHSH and CDR2 is LQKENI.